This T cell receptor (beta chain) derives from a study of shared clonotypes between healthy human individuals. Points from the study as a whole: Naive CD4 clonotypes overlapped across a handful of donors at around 5%. On the whole, naive subsets had larger estimated richness than memory subsets had.

Sequenced by immunoSEQ multiplex PCR; TCRdb stores in-frame clones only, minus some. The sample holds about 2,100,000 clones, about 92% seen once. Comments on this clone: Antigen specificity is unknown.

CD45RO-negative, CCR7-selected cells formed the naive CD8 fraction, which excluded terminally differentiated effector memory CD45RA+ cells. The donor population consisted of healthy HIV-negative adults with no recent acute infections or vaccinations. Adult Caucasians living in Nashville, Tennessee made up all of the donors. The V end was cut by 2 bases, the J end by 2 bases, with 11 bases between. This CDR3 comprises 15 residues. Germline loops: CDR1 WNHNN, CDR2 SYGVQD (reference sequence). The clonotype comes from a man in his late teens or twenties in good health. Some clones in this sample may be carry-over from other donors' samples. This chain connects TRBV10-1 to TRBJ2-3; TRBD2 might be the D (7 bases). The specimen sequenced was naive CD8+ T cells from PBMCs. Here the CDR3 reads CASSETRGATDTQYF. Here the CDR3 DNA reads TGCGCCAGCAGTGAGACCCGGGGGGCCACAGATACGCAGTATTTT.